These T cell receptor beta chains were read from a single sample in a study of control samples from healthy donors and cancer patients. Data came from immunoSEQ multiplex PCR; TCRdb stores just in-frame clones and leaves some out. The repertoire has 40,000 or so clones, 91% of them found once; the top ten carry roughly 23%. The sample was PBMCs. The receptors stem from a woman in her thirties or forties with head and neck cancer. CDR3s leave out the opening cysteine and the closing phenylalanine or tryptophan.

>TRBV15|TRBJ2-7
ATSREGTGGEQY
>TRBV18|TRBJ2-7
ASSPADRGQEQY
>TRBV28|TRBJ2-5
ASSSQSETQY
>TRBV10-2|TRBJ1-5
ASSEYGAGQPQH
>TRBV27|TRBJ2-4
ASSPGGWASAKNIQY
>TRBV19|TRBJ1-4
ASSPRAGGNEKLF
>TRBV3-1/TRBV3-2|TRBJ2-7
ASSREGLAGSSYEQY
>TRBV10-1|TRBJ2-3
ASIGAGLAGGRGSPGTQY
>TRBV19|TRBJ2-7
ASSGDMGRGSHEQY
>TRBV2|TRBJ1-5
ASSTGLSNQPQH
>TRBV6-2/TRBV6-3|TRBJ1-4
ASSYSGTGDEKLF
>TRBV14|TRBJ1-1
ASSRYTLSEAF
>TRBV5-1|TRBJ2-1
ASRNDMF
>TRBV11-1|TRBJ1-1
ASSFRRDGTEAF
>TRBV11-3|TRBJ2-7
ASSLYRQGLRNEQY
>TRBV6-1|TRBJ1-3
ASSEAWSSGNTIY
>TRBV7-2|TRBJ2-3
ASSLGEVDTQY
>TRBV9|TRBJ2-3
ASSVATGGMDTQY
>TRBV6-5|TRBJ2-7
ASSWGGEVSEQY
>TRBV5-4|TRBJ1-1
ASSFQGNTEAF
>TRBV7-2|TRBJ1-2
ASSLGAGGGNYGYT
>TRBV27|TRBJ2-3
ASSLSKEYTDTQY